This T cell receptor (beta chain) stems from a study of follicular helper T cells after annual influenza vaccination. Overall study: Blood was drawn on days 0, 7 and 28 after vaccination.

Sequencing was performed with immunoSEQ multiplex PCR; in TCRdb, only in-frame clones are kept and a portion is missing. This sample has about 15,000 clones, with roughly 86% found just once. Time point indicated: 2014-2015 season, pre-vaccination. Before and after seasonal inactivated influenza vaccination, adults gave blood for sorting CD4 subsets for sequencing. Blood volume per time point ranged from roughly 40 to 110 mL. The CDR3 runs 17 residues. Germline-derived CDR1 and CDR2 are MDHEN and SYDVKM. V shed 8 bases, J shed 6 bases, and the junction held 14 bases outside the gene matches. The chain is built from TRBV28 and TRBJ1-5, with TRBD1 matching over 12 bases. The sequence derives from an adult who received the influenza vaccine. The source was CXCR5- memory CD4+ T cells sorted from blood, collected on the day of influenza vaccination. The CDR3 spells CASGSSYGTGGPQPQHF. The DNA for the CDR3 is TGTGCCAGCGGCAGCAGTTATGGGACAGGGGGCCCTCAGCCCCAGCATTTT.